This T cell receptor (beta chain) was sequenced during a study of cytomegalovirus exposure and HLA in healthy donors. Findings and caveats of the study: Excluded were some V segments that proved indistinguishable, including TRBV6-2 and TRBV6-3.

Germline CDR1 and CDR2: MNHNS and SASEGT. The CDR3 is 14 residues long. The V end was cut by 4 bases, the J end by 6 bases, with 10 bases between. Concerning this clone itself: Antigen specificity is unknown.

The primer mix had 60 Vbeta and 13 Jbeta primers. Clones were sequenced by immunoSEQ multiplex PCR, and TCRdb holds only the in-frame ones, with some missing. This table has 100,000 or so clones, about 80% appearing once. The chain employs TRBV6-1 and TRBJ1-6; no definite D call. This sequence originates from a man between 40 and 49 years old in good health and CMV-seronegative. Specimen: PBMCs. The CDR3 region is CASSGRSLNSPLHF. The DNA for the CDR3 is TGTGCCAGCAGTGGCAGATCCCTTAATTCACCCCTCCACTTT.